The clone carrying this T cell receptor (beta chain) was seen at least ten times. Its specificity is not known. Being one base from a much bigger clone, this may be a read error. Germline CDR1 reads SNHLY; CDR2 reads FYNNEI. There are 15 residues in the CDR3. The sample belongs to a study of Graves' ophthalmopathy and Graves' hyperthyroidism. Study findings and constraints: Most thyroid clonotypes expanded beyond 0.001 frequency were also found in blood. Sensitivity reached 70% to 71% and specificity roughly 72% when the model predicted ophthalmopathy progression.

RNA transcripts served as template for amplifying TCR beta CDR3 sequences. RT-PCR was first run with HTBI primers, then multiplex PCR in a second round. MiXCR was run by TCRdb on the multiplex PCR reads, yielding one entry per CDR3 protein. Of some 350,000 distinct CDR3 sequences listed, about 15% are singletons. No ophthalmopathy within 18 months of follow-up signified stable hyperthyroidism. Ineligible for inclusion were patients with other autoimmune diseases, uncontrolled infections, pregnancy or lactation. Sequencing was carried out using peripheral blood. The V call is TRBV2, the J call TRBJ1-6; D might be TRBD1 (5 bases). The receptor was derived from an adult woman with stable Graves' hyperthyroidism. In DNA form, the CDR3 reads TGTGCCAGCAGTGAGTTTAAGGGACCTACTTCACACCTCCACTTT. It codes for CASSEFKGPTSHLHF.